The next 12 T cell receptor beta chains were all read from a single sample in a study of naive and memory T cell subsets. General observations from the study: Naive repertoires, especially CD8, held a few larger clonotypes, possibly memory cells re-expressing CD45RA.

What these receptors recognize is not known. Both TRBC1 and TRBC2 were covered by a beta constant-region primer of two equimolar oligonucleotides. Four rounds of PCR amplified the ligated cDNA using nested alpha and beta constant-region primers plus SP2. TCRdb independently ran MiXCR on the UMI-ligation and nested PCR reads; one entry per CDR3 protein. The profile covers around 140,000 distinct CDR3 sequences, with about 20% appearing a single time and about 0.63% taken by the ten largest. Sequenced material: naive CD8+ T cells from blood. All receptors derive from a human donor in good health.

This clonotype was picked up a small number of times. The chain carries TRBV13 and TRBJ2-7, with TRBD1 as a possible D gene (6 bases). V lost 7 bases and J 2 bases, leaving 15 bases between the germline ends. Germline-derived CDR1 and CDR2 are PRHDT and FYEKMQ (reference sequence). The CDR3 is made up of 14 amino acids. The CDR3 nucleotides are TGTGCCAGCACCTTTCGGACAGCTACCTACGAGCAGTACTTC. It is translated as CASTFRTATYEQYF.

There are a few counts of this clonotype. The chain recombines TRBV20-1 with TRBJ1-1; 8 nucleotides align to TRBD1. Germline V gives CDR1 DFQATT, CDR2 SNEGSKA (reference sequence). The CDR3 has 17 amino acids. J was trimmed by 3 bases and V by 6 bases; bases with no gene match: 18. The CDR3 DNA reads as TGCAGTGCGAACGGCGGACAGGGCTTCCTAAGGGACACTGAAGCTTTCTTT. Its protein product is CSANGGQGFLRDTEAFF.

V is TRBV11-2 and J is TRBJ2-3; TRBD1 or TRBD2 may be the D gene (6 bases each). This CDR3 contains 15 residues. Looked up from germline, CDR1 is SGHAT and CDR2 is FQNNGV. Trimming cost V 1 base and J 4 bases, with 12 bases left between them. The CDR3 nucleotides read TGTGCCAGCAGCTTAGTTGGGGGGCATCCAGATACGCAGTATTTT. Translating gives CASSLVGGHPDTQYF.

This clonotype was seen a handful of times. The chain has TRBV29-1 and TRBJ1-1; TRBD1 matches 10 bases. Germline CDR1 SQVTM, CDR2 ANQGSEA. The CDR3 consists of 15 residues. V lost 4 bases, J lost 4 bases, and 9 bases stayed unmatched. The CDR3 DNA is TGCAGCGTTGGGGGGACAGGGGAATCGCTCACTGAAGCTTTCTTT. Protein product: CSVGGTGESLTEAFF.

This clonotype was counted ten times or more. The CDR3 nucleotides read TGTGCCAGTGTTTTTTTAGGAAACACTGAAGCTTTCTTT. Translation gives CASVFLGNTEAFF. The gene calls are TRBV28 and TRBJ1-1, with no clear D. The V end was cut by 9 bases, the J end by 2 bases, with 13 bases between. The CDR3 has 13 amino acids. From germline, CDR1 is MDHEN and CDR2 SYDVKM.

J is TRBJ1-2 and V is TRBV30, with D possibly TRBD1 on 6 matching bases. Per germline, CDR1 GTSNPN and CDR2 SVGIG (reference sequence). The CDR3 runs 12 residues. V was trimmed by 3 bases and J by 4 bases, leaving 9 bases between them. CDR3 coding DNA: TGTGCCTGGAGCCAAGGGGGCTATGGCTACACCTTC. Amino acids: CAWSQGGYGYTF.

Only a few counts were recorded for this clonotype. The chain is built from TRBV3-1 and TRBJ2-1; a weak D match, TRBD1 (5 bases). V was cut by 4 bases and J by 7 bases, with 11 bases left in between. This CDR3 spans 13 amino acids. Per germline, CDR1 LGHDT and CDR2 YNNKEL (reference sequence). CDR3 residues: CASSLTQENEQFF. The CDR3 region has the DNA TGTGCCAGCAGCCTCACACAGGAGAATGAGCAGTTCTTC.

The chain links TRBV28 to TRBJ1-5; a weak D match, TRBD1 (5 bases). CDR1 MDHEN and CDR2 SYDVKM come from the germline V gene. CDR3 size: 15 residues. The ends were cut back, 9 bases at V and 2 bases at J, with 17 bases in the middle. The CDR3 bases are TGTGCCAGTCTCAGGGTGTCTCTCGGCAATCAGCCCCAGCATTTT. This encodes CASLRVSLGNQPQHF.

This clonotype has more than one count but fewer than ten. CDR3 in amino acids: CASSPFAGHSYNEQFF. The CDR3 nucleotides read TGTGCCAGCAGCCCCTTTGCGGGGCACTCCTACAATGAGCAGTTCTTC. V gene TRBV9 combines with J gene TRBJ2-1, with D perhaps matching TRBD2 (6 bases). The V end lost 4 bases, the J end lost 0 bases, and 14 bases lay between the germline ends. The CDR3 is 16 residues long. Germline lookup yields CDR1 SGDLS and CDR2 YYNGEE.

The chain employs TRBV15 and TRBJ2-6; D remains ambiguous. In germline, CDR1 is LNHNV, CDR2 YYDKDF (reference sequence). The CDR3 loop spans 17 amino acids. Trimming pared 0 bases from V and 0 bases from J, leaving 9 bases between. CDR3 sequence: CATSRERWNSGANVLTF. The CDR3 nucleotides are TGTGCCACCAGCAGAGAACGGTGGAACTCTGGGGCCAACGTCCTGACTTTC.

This clonotype came up a few times. J is TRBJ2-1 and V is TRBV6-2 or TRBV6-3; D is possibly TRBD1 (5 bases). The V end lost 0 bases, the J end lost 8 bases, and 17 bases lay between the germline ends. This CDR3 is built from 16 residues. The germline gives CDR1 MNHEY, CDR2 SVGEGT. The CDR3: CASSYSTRVSWYEQFF. The CDR3 DNA is TGTGCCAGCAGTTACTCGACCAGGGTGTCTTGGTATGAGCAGTTCTTC.

This chain uses TRBV5-1 with TRBJ2-1; 7 bases line up with TRBD2. Trimming cost V 1 base and J 3 bases; bases outside gene matches: 4. Germline CDR1 and CDR2: SGHRS and YFSETQ. The CDR3 is 15 amino acids. CDR3 region: CASSLWGGGYNEQFF. The DNA for the CDR3 is TGCGCCAGCAGCTTGTGGGGGGGGGGCTACAATGAGCAGTTCTTC.